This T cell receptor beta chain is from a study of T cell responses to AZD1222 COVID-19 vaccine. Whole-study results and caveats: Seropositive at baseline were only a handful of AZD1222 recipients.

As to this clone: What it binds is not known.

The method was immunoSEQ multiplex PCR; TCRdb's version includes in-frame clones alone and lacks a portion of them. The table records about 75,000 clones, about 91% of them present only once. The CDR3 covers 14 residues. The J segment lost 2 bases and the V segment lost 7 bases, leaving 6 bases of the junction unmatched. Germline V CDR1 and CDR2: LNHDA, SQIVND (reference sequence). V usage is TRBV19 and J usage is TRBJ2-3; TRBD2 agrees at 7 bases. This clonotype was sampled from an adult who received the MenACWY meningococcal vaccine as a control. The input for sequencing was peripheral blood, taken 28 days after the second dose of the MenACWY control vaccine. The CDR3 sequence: CASTVGRATDTQYF. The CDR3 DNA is TGTGCCAGTACCGTAGGGAGGGCCACAGATACGCAGTATTTT.